The next 23 T cell receptor beta chains were all read from a single sample in a study of T cell changes during pregnancy in multiple sclerosis. The table came from immunoSEQ multiplex PCR; TCRdb's copy has only in-frame clones and leaves some out. The table shows about 100,000 clones, with approximately 90% occurring only once. This material consisted of peripheral blood, taken after pregnancy. The source is a female donor with multiple sclerosis, enrolled in a pregnancy study.

The table lists this clone with a count of one. The chain employs TRBV30 and TRBJ2-4; TRBD1 matches 7 bases. Germline CDR1 GTSNPN, CDR2 SVGIG (reference sequence). V lost 0 bases to trimming and J lost 0 bases; unmatched junction nucleotides: 11. CDR3 length equals 18 residues. DNA for the CDR3: TGTGCCTGGAGTGTACCGGACAGGTGGGGGCGAGCCAAAAACATTCAGTACTTC. Protein sequence: CAWSVPDRWGRAKNIQYF.

The chain combines TRBV5-6 with TRBJ1-4; 9 nucleotides match TRBD1. Losses at the gene ends were 5 bases for V and 2 bases for J; bases not matched to a gene: 4. The CDR3 is 15 amino acids. Germline CDR1 SGHDT, CDR2 YYEEEE. CDR3 protein: CASSITGGTNEKLFF. DNA of the CDR3: TGTGCCAGCAGTATAACAGGGGGCACTAATGAAAAACTGTTTTTT.

This clone occurred once. V and J are TRBV5-6 and TRBJ1-1, with D possibly TRBD1 on 6 matching bases. Germline V CDR1 and CDR2: SGHDT, YYEEEE. The CDR3 contains 13 residues. Between the trimmed V and J ends, which lost 4 bases and 1 base, there was a span of 8 bases. CDR3 protein: CASSPRGNTEAFF. DNA for the CDR3: TGTGCCAGCAGCCCCAGGGGGAACACTGAAGCTTTCTTT.

The chain combines TRBV19 with TRBJ1-5; D ambiguous. Per the germline V gene, CDR1 is LNHDA and CDR2 is SQIVND (reference sequence). The CDR3 totals 13 residues. Trimming removed 3 bases at V and 3 bases at J, with 6 bases between. The CDR3 coding sequence is TGTGCCAGTAGTATGGGAGTCAATCAGCCCCAGCATTTT. It translates to CASSMGVNQPQHF.

The V call is TRBV10-3, the J call TRBJ1-1, with a possible D match to TRBD1 (5 bases). The CDR3 is 14 amino acids. Between the trimmed V and J ends, which lost 5 bases and 1 base, there was a span of 11 bases. From germline, CDR1 is ENHRY and CDR2 SYGVKD. The CDR3 region is CAISSGTANTEAFF. The CDR3 DNA reads as TGTGCCATCAGTAGCGGGACGGCGAACACTGAAGCTTTCTTT.

The V gene is TRBV19, the J gene TRBJ2-5, with D uncertain. Germline V gives CDR1 LNHDA, CDR2 SQIVND (reference sequence). Between the trimmed V and J ends, which lost 1 base and 2 bases, there was a span of 5 bases. The CDR3 loop spans 13 amino acids. This chain's CDR3 is CASSIGLQETQYF. CDR3 bases: TGTGCCAGTAGTATAGGACTTCAAGAGACCCAGTACTTC.

This chain joins TRBV2 and TRBJ2-7; TRBD1 matches at 10 bases. V was pared by 3 bases and J by 2 bases, with 1 base of the junction left unmatched. The CDR3 is 14 residues long. The germline V gene encodes CDR1 SNHLY and CDR2 FYNNEI. The CDR3 reads CASSEGTGAYEQYF. The DNA for the CDR3 is TGTGCCAGCAGTGAGGGGACAGGGGCCTACGAGCAGTACTTC.

V and J are TRBV11-2 and TRBJ1-2, with a weak D call TRBD1 (6 bases). The V gene's germline CDR1 is SGHAT and CDR2 FQNNGV. This CDR3 has 13 amino acids. Trimming pared 3 bases from V and 8 bases from J, leaving 13 bases between. CDR3 sequence: CASSFLTGWGYTF. CDR3 DNA: TGTGCCAGCAGCTTTTTGACAGGTTGGGGCTACACCTTC. Complete variable domain (other parts from reference TRBV11-2 and TRBJ1-2): EAGVAQSPRYKIIEKRQSVAFWCNPISGHATLYWYQQILGQGPKLLIQFQNNGVVDDSQLPKDRFSAERLKGVDSTLKIQPAKLEDSAVYLCASSFLTGWGYTFGSGTRLTVV.

The chain carries TRBV19 and TRBJ1-2; 7 positions match TRBD1. CDR3 length equals 13 residues. CDR1 and CDR2 (germline): LNHDA, SQIVND (reference sequence). The V and J ends lost 4 bases and 7 bases, in that order; junction bases with no gene match: 6. Here the CDR3 reads CASSKGQAFGYTF. CDR3 nucleotide sequence: TGTGCCAGTAGTAAAGGACAGGCCTTTGGCTACACCTTC.

This chain links TRBV11-3 with TRBJ1-1, with unresolved D. CDR1 is SGHNT and CDR2 is YENEEA in the germline V gene. With 2 bases removed from V and 1 base from J, the gap between germline ends came to 8 bases. The CDR3 length is 14 residues. The CDR3 is CASSLWGGNTEAFF. In DNA form, the CDR3 reads TGTGCCAGCAGCTTATGGGGAGGGAACACTGAAGCTTTCTTT.

This chain connects TRBV19 to TRBJ2-1, with 9 nucleotides matching TRBD2. Germline CDR1 and CDR2: LNHDA and SQIVND (reference sequence). The CDR3 length is 16 residues. V was pared by 0 bases and J by 8 bases, with 8 bases of the junction left unmatched. The CDR3 loop is CASSIDQAGGPHEQFF. Here the CDR3 DNA reads TGTGCCAGTAGTATAGATCAGGCGGGAGGGCCGCATGAGCAGTTCTTC.

V and J are TRBV5-4 and TRBJ2-3; 7 bases fit TRBD2. J was trimmed by 0 bases and V by 2 bases; bases with no gene match: 6. Germline lookup yields CDR1 SGHNT and CDR2 YYREEE (reference sequence). The CDR3 loop spans 16 amino acids. Here the CDR3 reads CASSFKAGTSTDTQYF. CDR3 bases: TGTGCCAGCAGCTTTAAAGCGGGAACTAGCACAGATACGCAGTATTTT.

J is TRBJ1-4 and V is TRBV5-4, with a weak D call TRBD1 (6 bases). This CDR3 region has 14 residues. Germline lookup yields CDR1 SGHNT and CDR2 YYREEE (reference sequence). Trimming shortened V by 0 bases and J by 8 bases, and 11 bases separated the two germline ends. DNA for the CDR3: TGTGCCAGCAGCTTGGAAAGCAGGGGAGAAAAACTGTTTTTT. Translation: CASSLESRGEKLFF.

The V and J genes are TRBV2 and TRBJ2-3, with TRBD1 matching over 7 bases. Germline V gene lookup returns CDR1 SNHLY and CDR2 FYNNEI. This CDR3 is built from 15 residues. V shed 5 bases, J shed 0 bases, and the junction held 5 bases outside the gene matches. CDR3 DNA: TGTGCCAGCAGTCCTGGGACAGAGAGCACAGATACGCAGTATTTT. This codes for CASSPGTESTDTQYF.

The gene calls are TRBV19 and TRBJ2-1, with D possibly TRBD2 on 5 matching bases. The germline V gene has CDR1 LNHDA and CDR2 SQIVND (reference sequence). The CDR3 length is 14 residues. V was cut by 3 bases and J by 6 bases, with 12 bases left in between. CDR3 in DNA: TGTGCCAGTAGTATGGGCTGGGAGATCAATGAGCAGTTCTTC. Amino acid sequence: CASSMGWEINEQFF.

V and J are TRBV27 and TRBJ2-7, with 7 bases aligning to TRBD2. Germline values: CDR1 MNHEY, CDR2 SMNVEV (reference sequence). This CDR3 is 14 amino acids long. J lost 5 bases, V lost 3 bases, and 7 bases had no gene match. The CDR3, as DNA: TGTGCCAGCAGTTTCGGGGGGATGTTAAACGAGCAGTACTTC. This gives the protein CASSFGGMLNEQYF.

This chain links TRBV5-1 with TRBJ2-3; 7 nucleotides agree with TRBD1. Trimming took 7 bases from V and 3 from J; bases not matched to a gene: 5. CDR3 size: 13 residues. Germline V gene data show CDR1 as SGHRS and CDR2 as YFSETQ. In DNA, the CDR3 is TGCGCCAGCGCCCTGACAGGGACAGATACGCAGTATTTT. This gives the protein CASALTGTDTQYF.

The chain links TRBV15 to TRBJ2-7; 9 nucleotides match TRBD2. The CDR3 is made up of 17 amino acids. Germline CDR1 and CDR2: LNHNV and YYDKDF (reference sequence). V lost 6 bases, J lost 1 base, and 13 bases stayed unmatched. The CDR3 DNA sequence: TGTGCCACCAGGGGGGGAATCGCTAGCGGGATTTCCTACGAGCAGTACTTC. This gives the protein CATRGGIASGISYEQYF.

This sequence joins TRBV7-6 and TRBJ1-4, with TRBD1 matching 8 bases. The J segment lost 10 bases and the V segment lost 4 bases, leaving 8 bases of the junction unmatched. This CDR3 contains 14 residues. Germline V gives CDR1 SGHVS, CDR2 FNYEAQ. The CDR3 DNA follows: TGTGCCAGCAGCTCCGGACAGGGTCGGGGAAAACTGTTTTTT. It specifies CASSSGQGRGKLFF.

The gene calls are TRBV5-1 and TRBJ2-7; perhaps TRBD2 as D (5 bases). V was shortened by 2 bases and J by 3 bases, with 12 bases between the two germline ends. This CDR3 comprises 14 residues. Germline loops: CDR1 SGHRS, CDR2 YFSETQ. The CDR3, as DNA: TGCGCCAGCAGCTTTGGTAACGGGGACTACGAGCAGTACTTC. Residues: CASSFGNGDYEQYF.

The chain joins TRBV5-1 to TRBJ1-2, with TRBD1 matching 7 bases. The V and J ends lost 4 bases and 7 bases, in that order; junction bases with no gene match: 13. Germline V gene data show CDR1 as SGHRS and CDR2 as YFSETQ. This CDR3 is built from 15 residues. The CDR3 DNA sequence: TGCGCCAGCAGCCCTGGACAGGAGGGAGGCTCTGGCTACACCTTC. Translating it yields CASSPGQEGGSGYTF.

The V gene is TRBV7-9, the J gene TRBJ1-2; D perhaps matches TRBD1 (6 bases). In germline, CDR1 is SEHNR, CDR2 FQNEAQ (reference sequence). CDR3 length: 17 amino acids. The V end lost 3 bases, the J end lost 4 bases, and 21 bases lay between the germline ends. The CDR3, as DNA: TGTGCCAGCAGCTTTATCGCAGGGGCCGGATCATCCTATGGCTACACCTTC. Amino acid sequence: CASSFIAGAGSSYGYTF.

The chain recombines TRBV6-6 with TRBJ1-3, with D maybe TRBD1 (6 bases). V was shortened by 7 bases and J by 0 bases, with 13 bases between the two germline ends. Germline lookup yields CDR1 MNHNY and CDR2 SVGAGI (reference sequence). CDR3 size: 15 residues. CDR3 DNA sequence: TGTGCCAGCACCACCTGGACAGTCTCTGGAAACACCATATATTTT. Translating gives CASTTWTVSGNTIYF.